This TCR beta chain derives from a study of blood T cell repertoires in COVID-19. CDR1 and CDR2 from the germline V gene are LGHDT and YNNKEL (reference sequence). The germline V and J ends were trimmed by 4 bases and 7 bases, with 11 bases remaining between them. The CDR3 spans 14 residues. Methods used by the authors: Using reference gene primer amplification, nucleated cell counts were estimated. Profiled with immunoSEQ multiplex PCR; TCRdb holds only in-frame clones, not every one. V and J calls plus clone size are reproduced from that table; the DNA served to infer D and trimming. Here the sample spans roughly 260,000 clones, more than 70% being singletons.

The specimen was peripheral blood. J is TRBJ1-6 and V is TRBV3-1 (or the pseudogene TRBV3-2); TRBD1 might be the D (5 bases). This receptor was taken from a woman between 45 and 65 years old with acute or convalescent COVID-19. The CDR3 nucleotides are TGTGCCAGCAGCCGTGGAGGGGCGAATTCACCCCTCCACTTT. As protein: CASSRGGANSPLHF.